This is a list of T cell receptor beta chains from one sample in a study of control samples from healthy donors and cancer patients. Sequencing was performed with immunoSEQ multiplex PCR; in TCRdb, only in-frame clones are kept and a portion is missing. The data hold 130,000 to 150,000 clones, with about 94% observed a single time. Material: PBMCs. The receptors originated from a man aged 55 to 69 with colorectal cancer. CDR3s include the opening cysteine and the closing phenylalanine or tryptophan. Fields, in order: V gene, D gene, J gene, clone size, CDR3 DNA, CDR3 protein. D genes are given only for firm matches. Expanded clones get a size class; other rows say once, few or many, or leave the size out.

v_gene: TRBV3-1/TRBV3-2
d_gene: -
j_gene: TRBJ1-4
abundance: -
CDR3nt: TGTGCCAGCAGCCAAGGAACCGATTTTAATGAAAAACTGTTTTTT
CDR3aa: CASSQGTDFNEKLFF

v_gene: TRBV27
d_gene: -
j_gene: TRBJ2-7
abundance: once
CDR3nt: TGTGCCAGCAGTTTGAAGGTCTCCTACGAGCAGTACTTC
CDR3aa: CASSLKVSYEQYF

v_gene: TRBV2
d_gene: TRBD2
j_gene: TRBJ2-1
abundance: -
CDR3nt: TGTGCCAGCAGGGTTAGCGGGGGAGAGCAGTTCTTC
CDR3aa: CASRVSGGEQFF

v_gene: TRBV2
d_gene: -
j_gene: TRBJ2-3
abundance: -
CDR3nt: TGTGCCAGCAGTGAGGAGGTTGGTGTCTCAATAAGCACAGATACGCAGTATTTT
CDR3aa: CASSEEVGVSISTDTQYF

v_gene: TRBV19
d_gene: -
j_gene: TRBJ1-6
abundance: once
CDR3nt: TGTGCCAGTGGGATGAACTATAATTCACCCCTCCACTTT
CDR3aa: CASGMNYNSPLHF

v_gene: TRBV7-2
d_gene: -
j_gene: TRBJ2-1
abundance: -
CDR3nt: TGTGCCAGCAGCTCCAGACCGATCAATGAGCAGTTCTTC
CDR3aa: CASSSRPINEQFF

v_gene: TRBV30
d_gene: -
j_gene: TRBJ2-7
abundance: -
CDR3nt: TGTGCCTGGAGAGATACGCACGAGCAGTACTTC
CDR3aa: CAWRDTHEQYF

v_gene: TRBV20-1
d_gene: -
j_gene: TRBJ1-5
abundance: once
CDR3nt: TGCAGTGCTAGGGGAGGGGGGCCCCAGCATTTT
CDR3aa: CSARGGGPQHF

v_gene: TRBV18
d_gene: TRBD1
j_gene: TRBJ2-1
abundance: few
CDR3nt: TGTGCCAGCTCACAATCACAGGGGGCAGGGAATGAGCAGTTCTTC
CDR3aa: CASSQSQGAGNEQFF

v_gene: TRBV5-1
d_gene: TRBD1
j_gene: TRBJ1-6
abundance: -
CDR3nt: TGCGCCAGCAGCATGACAGGGGACCAATCACCCCTCCACTTT
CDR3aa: CASSMTGDQSPLHF

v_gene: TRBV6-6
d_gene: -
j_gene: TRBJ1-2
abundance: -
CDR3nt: TGTGCCAGCAGACCGGGGTCGGAAGGCTACACCTTC
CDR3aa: CASRPGSEGYTF

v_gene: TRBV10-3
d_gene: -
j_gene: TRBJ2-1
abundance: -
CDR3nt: TGTGCCATCAGCGGGAGTCTGGATATTGAGCAGTTCTTC
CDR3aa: CAISGSLDIEQFF

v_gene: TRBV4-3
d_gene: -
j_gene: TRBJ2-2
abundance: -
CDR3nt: TGCGCCAGCAGCCAAGAAATAACGGGACACGGATCCACCGGGGAGCTGTTTTTT
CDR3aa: CASSQEITGHGSTGELFF

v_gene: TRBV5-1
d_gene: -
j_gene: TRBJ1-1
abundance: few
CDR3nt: TGCGCCAGCAGCTTGGGAAGCAGCCACGCCATAAACACTGAAGCTTTCTTT
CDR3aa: CASSLGSSHAINTEAFF

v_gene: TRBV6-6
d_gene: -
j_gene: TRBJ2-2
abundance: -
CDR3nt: TGTGCCAGCAGCCTAGGGGCTTTAAACACCGGGGAGCTGTTTTTT
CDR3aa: CASSLGALNTGELFF

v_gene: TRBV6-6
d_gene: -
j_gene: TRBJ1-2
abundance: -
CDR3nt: TGTGCCAGCAGTTACTCGGAACAGTACTATGGCTACACCTTC
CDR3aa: CASSYSEQYYGYTF

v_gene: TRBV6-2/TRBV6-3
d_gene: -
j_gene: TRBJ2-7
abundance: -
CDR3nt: TGTGCCAGCAGCCTGGCCGGGTATACCTACGAGCAGTACTTC
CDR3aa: CASSLAGYTYEQYF

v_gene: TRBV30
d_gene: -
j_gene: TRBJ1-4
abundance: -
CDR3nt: TGTGCCTGGAGTGTACTGGGAGAGGATGAAAAACTGTTTTTT
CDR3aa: CAWSVLGEDEKLFF

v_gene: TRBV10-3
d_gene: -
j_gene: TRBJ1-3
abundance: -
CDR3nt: TGTGCCATCAGTGAGTCGCCGGGGACCGGAAACACCATATATTTT
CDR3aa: CAISESPGTGNTIYF

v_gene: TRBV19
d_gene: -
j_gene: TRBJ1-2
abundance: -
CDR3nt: TGTGCCAGTAGTATCGGGCCCGGGAACTATGGCTACACCTTC
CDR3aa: CASSIGPGNYGYTF

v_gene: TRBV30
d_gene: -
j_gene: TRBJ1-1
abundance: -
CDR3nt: TGTGCCTGGAGTGATAATCCTCAAGTGAACACTGAAGCTTTCTTT
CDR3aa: CAWSDNPQVNTEAFF

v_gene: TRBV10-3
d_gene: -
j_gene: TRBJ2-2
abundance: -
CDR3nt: TGTGCCATCAGTGAGTCGGGGGGGCAAACCGGGGAGCTGTTTTTT
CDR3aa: CAISESGGQTGELFF

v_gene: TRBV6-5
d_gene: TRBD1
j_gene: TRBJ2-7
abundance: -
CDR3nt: TGTGCCAGCAGGTCCGGGACAGGGAGGTACGAGCAGTACTTC
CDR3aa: CASRSGTGRYEQYF

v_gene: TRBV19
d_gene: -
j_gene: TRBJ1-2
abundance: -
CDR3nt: TGTGCCAGTAGTATCCAGGGCGTGACCCATGGCTACACCTTC
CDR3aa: CASSIQGVTHGYTF

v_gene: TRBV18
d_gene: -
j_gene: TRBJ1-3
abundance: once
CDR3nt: TGTGCCAGCTCACCGGGGGGGATCGATGGAAACACCATATATTTT
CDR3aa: CASSPGGIDGNTIYF

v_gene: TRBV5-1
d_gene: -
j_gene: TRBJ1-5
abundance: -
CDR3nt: TGCGCCAGCAGCTTGGGGGACACAGCAACCCAGCCCCAGCATTTT
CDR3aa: CASSLGDTATQPQHF

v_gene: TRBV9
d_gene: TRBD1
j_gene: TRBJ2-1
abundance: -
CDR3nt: TGTGCCAGCAGCGGCGTAGGTGCAGGGGGTTCCGGGGACAATGAGCAGTTCTTC
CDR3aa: CASSGVGAGGSGDNEQFF

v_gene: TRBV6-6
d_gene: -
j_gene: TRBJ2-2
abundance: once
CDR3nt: TGTGCCAGCAGTGGGGAAACAGGGAACACCGGGGAGCTGTTTTTT
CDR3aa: CASSGETGNTGELFF

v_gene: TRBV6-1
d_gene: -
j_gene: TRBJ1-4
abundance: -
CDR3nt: TGTGCCAGCAGTGAAGCGGCGGGACTTATGGATGAAAAACTGTTTTTT
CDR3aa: CASSEAAGLMDEKLFF

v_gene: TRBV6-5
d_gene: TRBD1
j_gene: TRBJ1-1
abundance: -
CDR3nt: TGTGCCAGCAGGGAGACGACAGGGTCAGTCACTGAAGCTTTCTTT
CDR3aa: CASRETTGSVTEAFF

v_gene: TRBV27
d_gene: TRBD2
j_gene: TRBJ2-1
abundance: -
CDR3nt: TGTGCCAGCAGTTTATCGGCTAGCGGGGGGGCCCGGGAGCAGTTCTTC
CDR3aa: CASSLSASGGAREQFF

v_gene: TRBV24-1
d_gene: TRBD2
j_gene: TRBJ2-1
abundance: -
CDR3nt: TGTGCCACCAGGCTAGGGGAGGGCAGCAATGAGCAGTTCTTC
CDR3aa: CATRLGEGSNEQFF

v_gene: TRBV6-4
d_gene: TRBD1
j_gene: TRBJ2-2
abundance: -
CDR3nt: TGTGCCAGCAGTGACCAACAGGGGTCCCACACCGGGGAGCTGTTTTTT
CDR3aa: CASSDQQGSHTGELFF